This T cell receptor beta chain was observed in a study of T cells of healthy individuals. TCRdb called the 5' RACE reads again in MiXCR, with one record for every CDR3 protein. The data show fewer than 90,000 distinct CDR3 sequences, with approximately 4.7% seen just once and around 6.9% held by the top ten. Many counts were recorded for this clonotype. The origin of this receptor is a female donor in good health.

CDR3 amino acids: CASSQDRHGELFF. The CDR3 DNA sequence: TGCGCCAGCAGCCAAGATCGACACGGGGAGCTGTTTTTT. The J gene is TRBJ2-2, the V gene TRBV4-1; D not certain. The V and J ends lost 0 bases and 7 bases respectively, with 6 bases between them. The CDR3 length is 13 residues. From germline, CDR1 is MGHRA and CDR2 YSYEKL.